This record concerns one TCR beta chain sequence. V shed 7 bases, J shed 2 bases, and the junction held 15 bases outside the gene matches. The CDR3 length is 18 residues. In the study's own analysis: The authors estimated nucleated cell counts from reference gene primer amplification. Using immunoSEQ multiplex PCR, the repertoire was profiled, and TCRdb retains in-frame clones only, with some absent. V and J calls and clone size follow that table, whereas D and trimming were derived from the DNA. The sample shows hundreds of thousands of clones, approximately 88% of them seen only once. The data belong to a study of blood T cell repertoires in COVID-19. About the study: Collection of acute and convalescent COVID-19 samples took place in the United States, Italy and Spain. The cDNA or gDNA used as material had been derived from T cells, B-cell-depleted T cells, or PBMCs.

The source of this sequence is a man aged 40-50 years with acute or convalescent COVID-19. Source material: peripheral blood. The J gene is TRBJ1-4, the V gene TRBV6-7; 8 positions match TRBD1. TRBV6-7 is designated an ORF whose function remains uncertain. CDR3 loop: CASTLGQGPVWTNEKLFF. The CDR3 DNA reads TGTGCCAGCACCCTCGGACAGGGACCCGTTTGGACTAATGAAAAACTGTTTTTT.